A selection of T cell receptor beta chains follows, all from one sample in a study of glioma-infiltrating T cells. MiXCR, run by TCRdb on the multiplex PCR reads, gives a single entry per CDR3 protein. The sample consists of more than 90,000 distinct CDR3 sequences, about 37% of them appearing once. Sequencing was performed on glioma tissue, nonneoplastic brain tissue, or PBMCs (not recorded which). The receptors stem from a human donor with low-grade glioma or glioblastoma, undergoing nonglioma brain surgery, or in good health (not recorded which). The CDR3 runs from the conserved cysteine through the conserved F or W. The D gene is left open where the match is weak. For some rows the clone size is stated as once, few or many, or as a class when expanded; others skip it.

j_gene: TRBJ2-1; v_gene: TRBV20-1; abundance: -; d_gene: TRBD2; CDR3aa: CSARRRGGPNEQFF; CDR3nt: TGCAGTGCTAGAAGGCGGGGGGGCCCCAATGAGCAGTTCTTC
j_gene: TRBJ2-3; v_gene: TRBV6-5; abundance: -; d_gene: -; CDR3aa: CASSYSETDTQYF; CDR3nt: TGTGCCAGCAGTTACAGCGAGACAGATACGCAGTATTTT
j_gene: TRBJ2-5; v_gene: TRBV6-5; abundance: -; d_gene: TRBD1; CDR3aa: CASSSPGQGVETQYF; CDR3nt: TGTGCCAGCAGTTCCCCGGGACAGGGGGTAGAGACCCAGTACTTC
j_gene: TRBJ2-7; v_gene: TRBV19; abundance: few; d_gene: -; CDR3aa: CASSTYRDYEQYF; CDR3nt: TGTGCCAGTAGTACCTACAGGGACTACGAGCAGTACTTC
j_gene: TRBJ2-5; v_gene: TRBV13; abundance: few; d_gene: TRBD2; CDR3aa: CASSGRTSGRQGETKYF; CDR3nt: TGTGCCAGCAGCGGTAGGACTAGCGGGCGCCAGGGCGAGACCAAGTACTTC
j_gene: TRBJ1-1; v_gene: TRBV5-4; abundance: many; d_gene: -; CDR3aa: CASSLGASDTEAFF; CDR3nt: TGTGCCAGCAGCTTGGGGGCTTCTGACACTGAAGCTTTCTTT
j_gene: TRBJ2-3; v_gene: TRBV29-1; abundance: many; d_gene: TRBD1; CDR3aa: CSHTGDTDTQYF; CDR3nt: TGCAGTCATACAGGGGACACAGATACGCAGTATTTT
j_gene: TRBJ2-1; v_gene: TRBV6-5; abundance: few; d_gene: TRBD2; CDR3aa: CASSIAGGPIVHNEQFF; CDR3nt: TGTGCCAGCAGCATAGCGGGGGGGCCGATTGTCCACAATGAGCAGTTCTTC
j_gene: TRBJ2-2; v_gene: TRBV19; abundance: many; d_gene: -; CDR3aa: CASSLDRMNTGELFF; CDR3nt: TGTGCCAGTAGTTTAGACCGGATGAACACCGGGGAGCTGTTTTTT
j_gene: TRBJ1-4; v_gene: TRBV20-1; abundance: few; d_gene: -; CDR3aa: CSARDPWGGYAANEKLFF; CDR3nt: TGCAGTGCTAGAGATCCTTGGGGGGGCTATGCAGCTAATGAAAAACTGTTTTTT
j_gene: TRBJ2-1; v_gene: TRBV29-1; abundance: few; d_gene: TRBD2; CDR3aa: CSVAQVAGGYNEQFF; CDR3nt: TGCAGCGTTGCGCAGGTAGCGGGGGGTTACAATGAGCAGTTCTTC
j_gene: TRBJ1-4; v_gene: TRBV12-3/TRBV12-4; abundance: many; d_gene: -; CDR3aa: CASSGGGRNEKLFF; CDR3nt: TGTGCCAGCAGTGGAGGCGGGAGGAATGAAAAACTGTTTTTT
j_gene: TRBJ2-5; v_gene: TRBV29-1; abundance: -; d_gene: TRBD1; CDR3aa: CSVGTGTGGQNQYF; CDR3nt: TGCAGCGTCGGAACCGGGACAGGGGGTCAGAACCAGTACTTC
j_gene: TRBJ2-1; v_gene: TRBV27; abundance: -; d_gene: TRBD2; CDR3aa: CASSLTSGRQNQQFF; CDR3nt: TGTGCCAGCAGTTTGACTAGCGGGAGACAGAATCAGCAGTTCTTC
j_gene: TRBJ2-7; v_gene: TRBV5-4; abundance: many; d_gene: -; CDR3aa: CASSLGGGEQYF; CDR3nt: TGTGCCAGCAGTTTAGGGGGAGGCGAGCAGTACTTC
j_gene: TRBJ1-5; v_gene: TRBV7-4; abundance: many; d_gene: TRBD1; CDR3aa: CASSCQGQGHNQPQHF; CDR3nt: TGTGCCAGCAGCTGTCAGGGACAGGGACATAATCAGCCCCAGCATTTT
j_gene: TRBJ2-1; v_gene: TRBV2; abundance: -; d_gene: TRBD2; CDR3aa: CAIKGGADELFF; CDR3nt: TGTGCCATCAAGGGAGGGGCCGATGAGCTGTTCTTC
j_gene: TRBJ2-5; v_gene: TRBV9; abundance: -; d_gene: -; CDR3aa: CASSVSTRGETQYF; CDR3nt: TGTGCCAGCAGCGTTTCGACGCGGGGAGAGACCCAGTACTTC
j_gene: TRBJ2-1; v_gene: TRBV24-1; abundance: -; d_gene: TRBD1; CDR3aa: CATSDSGQGRVDEQFF; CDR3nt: TGTGCCACCAGTGATTCGGGACAGGGACGGGTCGATGAGCAGTTCTTC
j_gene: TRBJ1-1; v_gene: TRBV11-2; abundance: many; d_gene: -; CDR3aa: CASSLFYTEAFF; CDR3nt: TGTGCCAGCAGCTTGTTTTACACTGAAGCTTTCTTT
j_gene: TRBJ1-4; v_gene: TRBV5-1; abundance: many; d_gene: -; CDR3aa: CASSAGRNEKLFF; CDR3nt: TGCGCCAGCAGTGCGGGCAGAAATGAAAAACTGTTTTTT
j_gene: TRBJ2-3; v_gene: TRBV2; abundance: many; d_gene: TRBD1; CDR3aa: CASRGWTGTDTQYF; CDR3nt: TGTGCCAGCAGGGGTTGGACAGGGACAGATACGCAGTATTTT
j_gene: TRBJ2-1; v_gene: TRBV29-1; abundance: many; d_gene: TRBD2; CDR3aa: CSVAATSGNEQFF; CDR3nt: TGCAGCGTTGCGGCGACTAGCGGCAATGAGCAGTTCTTC
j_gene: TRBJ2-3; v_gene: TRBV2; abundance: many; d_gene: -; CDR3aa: CASSEADSRTDTQYF; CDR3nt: TGTGCCAGCAGTGAAGCTGACTCTCGCACAGATACGCAGTATTTT
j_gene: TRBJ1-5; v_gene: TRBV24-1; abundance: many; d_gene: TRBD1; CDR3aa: CATSDIGQDQPQHF; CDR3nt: TGTGCCACCAGTGATATTGGACAGGATCAGCCCCAGCATTTT
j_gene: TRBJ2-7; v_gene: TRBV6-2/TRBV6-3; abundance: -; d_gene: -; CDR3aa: CASSLWGIRTYEQYF; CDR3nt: TGTGCCAGCTCCCTATGGGGGATTCGGACCTACGAGCAGTACTTC
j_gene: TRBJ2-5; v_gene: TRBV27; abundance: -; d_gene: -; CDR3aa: CASRNRDPKETQYF; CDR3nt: TGTGCCAGCAGAAATAGGGACCCCAAGGAGACCCAGTACTTC
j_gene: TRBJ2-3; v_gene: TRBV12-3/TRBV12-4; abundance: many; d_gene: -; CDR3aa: CASSYTQGNTRYF; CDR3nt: TGTGCCAGCAGTTACACCCAGGGTAATACGCGGTATTTT
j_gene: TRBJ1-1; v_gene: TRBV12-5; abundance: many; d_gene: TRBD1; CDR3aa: CASGTGVAEAFF; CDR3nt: TGTGCTAGTGGAACAGGGGTGGCTGAAGCTTTCTTT